The clone carrying this TCR beta chain came up once. The antigen is unknown. The data are from a study of T cells after posttransplantation cyclophosphamide. Findings of the study overall: Donor-recipient repertoire similarity was low at 1-2 months, rising over year one. TRB clonality was highly associated with recipient CMV seropositivity and reactivation. Skin or GI-infiltrating T cells shared few TRB sequences with blood.

The CDR3 is made up of 15 amino acids. V shed 3 bases, J shed 7 bases, and the junction held 10 bases outside the gene matches. CDR1 and CDR2 from the germline V gene are SGHAT and FQNNGV. Cells defined as naive were viable CD3+CD4+ or CD3+CD8+ and CCR7+CD45RA+CD45RO-CD95-CD27+CD28+. Peripheral blood was collected from the related graft donor on the marrow donation day. This table comes from immunoSEQ multiplex PCR, and its TCRdb copy is limited to in-frame clones, with some not included. The table has some 20,000 clones, almost 99% seen once. The specimen sequenced was naive CD4+ T cells sorted from PBMCs. The gene calls are TRBV11-2 and TRBJ1-2, with 8 bases aligning to TRBD1. The receptor was derived from a man in his forties in good health, CMV-negative, and a related stem cell transplant donor. The CDR3 spells CASSFFSRDRTGYTF. The CDR3, as DNA: TGTGCCAGCAGCTTCTTTTCCCGGGACAGGACTGGCTACACCTTC.